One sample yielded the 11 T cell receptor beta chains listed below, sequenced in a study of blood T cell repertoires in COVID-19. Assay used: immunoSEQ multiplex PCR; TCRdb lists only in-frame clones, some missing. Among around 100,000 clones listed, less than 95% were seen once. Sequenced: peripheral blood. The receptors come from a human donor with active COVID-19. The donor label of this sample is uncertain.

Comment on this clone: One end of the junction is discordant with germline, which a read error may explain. The CDR3 here is CASSPDRAYQETQYF. The CDR3 DNA reads as TGTGCCAGCAGTCCGGACAGGGCCTACCAGGAGACCCAGTACTTC. V usage is TRBV28 and J usage is TRBJ2-5; TRBD1 matches at 8 bases. CDR1 is MDHEN and CDR2 is SYDVKM in the germline V gene. This CDR3 has 15 amino acids. Full variable domain (outside the CDR3, taken from reference TRBV28 and TRBJ2-5): DVKVTQSSRYLVKRTGEKVFLECVQDMDHENMFWYRQDPGLGLRLIYFSYDVKMKEKGDIPEGYSVSREKKERFSLILESASTNQTSMYLCASSPDRAYQETQYFGPGTRLLVL.

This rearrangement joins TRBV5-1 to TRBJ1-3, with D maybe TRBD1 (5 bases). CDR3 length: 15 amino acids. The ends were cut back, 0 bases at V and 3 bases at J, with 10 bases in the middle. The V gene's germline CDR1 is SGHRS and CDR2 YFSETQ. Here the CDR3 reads CASSLVQGGGNTIYF. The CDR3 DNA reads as TGCGCCAGCAGCTTGGTTCAGGGAGGTGGAAACACCATATATTTT.

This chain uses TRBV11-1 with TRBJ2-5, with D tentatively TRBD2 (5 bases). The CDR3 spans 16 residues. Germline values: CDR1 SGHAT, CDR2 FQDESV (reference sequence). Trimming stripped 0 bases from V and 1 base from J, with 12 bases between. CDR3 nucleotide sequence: TGTGCCAGCAGCTTAGCAGGTGGAGGACGCCAAGAGACCCAGTACTTC. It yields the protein CASSLAGGGRQETQYF. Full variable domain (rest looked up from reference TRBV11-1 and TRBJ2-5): EAEVAQSPRYKITEKSQAVAFWCDPISGHATLYWYRQILGQGPELLVQFQDESVVDDSQLPKDRFSAERLKGVDSTLKIQPAELGDSAMYLCASSLAGGGRQETQYFGPGTRLLVL.

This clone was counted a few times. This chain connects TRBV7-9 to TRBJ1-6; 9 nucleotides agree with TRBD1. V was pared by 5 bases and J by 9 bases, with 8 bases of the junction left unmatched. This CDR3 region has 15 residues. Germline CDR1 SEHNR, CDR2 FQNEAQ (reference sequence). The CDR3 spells CASSLGDRESSPLHF. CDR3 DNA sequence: TGTGCCAGCAGCCTAGGGGACAGGGAAAGTTCACCCCTCCACTTT. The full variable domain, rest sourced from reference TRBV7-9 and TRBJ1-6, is DTGVSQNPRHKITKRGQNVTFRCDPISEHNRLYWYRQTLGQGPEFLTYFQNEAQLEKSRLLSDRFSAERPKGSFSTLEIQRTEQGDSAMYLCASSLGDRESSPLHFGNGTRLTVT.

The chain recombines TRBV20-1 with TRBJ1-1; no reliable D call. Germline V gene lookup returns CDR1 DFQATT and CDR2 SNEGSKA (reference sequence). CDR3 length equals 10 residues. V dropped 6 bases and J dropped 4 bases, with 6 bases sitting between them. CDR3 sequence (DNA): TGCAGTGCCCTCCGCACTGAAGCTTTCTTT. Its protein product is CSALRTEAFF.

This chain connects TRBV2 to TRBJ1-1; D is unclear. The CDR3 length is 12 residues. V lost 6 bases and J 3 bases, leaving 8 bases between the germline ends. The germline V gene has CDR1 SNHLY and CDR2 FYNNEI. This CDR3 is CASSAGHTEAFF. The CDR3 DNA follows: TGTGCCAGCAGCGCTGGGCACACTGAAGCTTTCTTT.

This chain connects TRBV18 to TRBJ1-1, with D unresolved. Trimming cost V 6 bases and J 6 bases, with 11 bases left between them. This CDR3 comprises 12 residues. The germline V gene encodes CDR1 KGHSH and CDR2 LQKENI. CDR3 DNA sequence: TGTGCCAGCTCTCGTGGGCAGGCTGAAGCTTTCTTT. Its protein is CASSRGQAEAFF.

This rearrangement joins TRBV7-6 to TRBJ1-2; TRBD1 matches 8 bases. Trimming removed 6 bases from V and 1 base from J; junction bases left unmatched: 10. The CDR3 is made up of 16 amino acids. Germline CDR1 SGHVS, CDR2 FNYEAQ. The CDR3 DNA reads TGTGCCAGCAGTTCTGGACAGGGTTTGGGTAACTATGGCTACACCTTC. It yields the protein CASSSGQGLGNYGYTF.

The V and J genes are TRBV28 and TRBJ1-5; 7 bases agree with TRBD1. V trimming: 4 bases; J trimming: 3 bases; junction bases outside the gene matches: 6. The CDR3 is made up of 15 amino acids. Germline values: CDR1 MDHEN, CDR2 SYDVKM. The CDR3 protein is CASSYGTVLNQPQHF. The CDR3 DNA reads TGTGCCAGCAGTTACGGGACAGTTCTCAATCAGCCCCAGCATTTT. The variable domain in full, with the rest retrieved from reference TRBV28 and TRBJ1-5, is DVKVTQSSRYLVKRTGEKVFLECVQDMDHENMFWYRQDPGLGLRLIYFSYDVKMKEKGDIPEGYSVSREKKERFSLILESASTNQTSMYLCASSYGTVLNQPQHFGDGTRLSIL.

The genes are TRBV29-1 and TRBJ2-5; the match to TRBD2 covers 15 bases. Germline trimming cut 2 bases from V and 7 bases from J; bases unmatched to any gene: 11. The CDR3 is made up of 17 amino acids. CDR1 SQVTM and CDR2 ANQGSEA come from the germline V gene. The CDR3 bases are TGCAGCGTTGAAAAAACACGGACTAGCGGGGGGGCACGGACCCAGTACTTC. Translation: CSVEKTRTSGGARTQYF.

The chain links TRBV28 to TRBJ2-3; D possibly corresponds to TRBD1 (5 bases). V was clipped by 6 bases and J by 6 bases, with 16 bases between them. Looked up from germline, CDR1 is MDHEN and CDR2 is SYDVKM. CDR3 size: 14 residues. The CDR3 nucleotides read TGTGCCAGCAGCCTCGGTGGGGCCTCTGATACGCAGTATTTT. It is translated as CASSLGGASDTQYF.